This is a list of T cell receptor beta chains from one sample in a study of cytomegalovirus exposure and HLA in healthy donors. This table comes from immunoSEQ multiplex PCR, and its TCRdb copy is limited to in-frame clones, with some not included. The sample consists of 120,000 to 150,000 clones, 60% to 80% of them appearing once. Sample: PBMCs. Source of these receptors: a woman aged 40 to 50 in good health and CMV-seropositive. Both conserved end residues are part of each CDR3. The order of the fields is CDR3 protein, CDR3 DNA, J gene, V gene, D gene, CDR3 length, clone size. The D gene is left open where the match is weak. Some rows have no size entry. The others give once, few or many, or a class for an expanded clone.

CDR3aa: CAWSVLAGLRETQYF
CDR3nt: TGTGCCTGGAGTGTACTAGCGGGGCTCCGGGAGACCCAGTACTTC
j_gene: TRBJ2-5
v_gene: TRBV30
d_gene: TRBD2
len: 15
abundance: .

CDR3aa: CASSLDRGSLGGELFF
CDR3nt: TGTGCCAGCAGCTTAGATCGGGGTAGTTTGGGCGGGGAGCTGTTTTTT
j_gene: TRBJ2-2
v_gene: TRBV11-2
d_gene: .
len: 16
abundance: .

CDR3aa: CASSKRQGDMGEQYF
CDR3nt: TGCGCCAGCAGCAAGAGACAGGGGGATATGGGCGAGCAGTACTTC
j_gene: TRBJ2-7
v_gene: TRBV5-1
d_gene: TRBD1
len: 15
abundance: .

CDR3aa: CASRRQGYNSPLHF
CDR3nt: TGTGCCAGCAGGAGACAGGGCTATAATTCACCCCTCCACTTT
j_gene: TRBJ1-6
v_gene: TRBV28
d_gene: TRBD1
len: 14
abundance: .

CDR3aa: CASSPEDIAGEFYEQYF
CDR3nt: TGTGCCAGCTCACCAGAGGACATAGCAGGAGAGTTCTACGAGCAGTACTTC
j_gene: TRBJ2-7
v_gene: TRBV18
d_gene: .
len: 17
abundance: .

CDR3aa: CASSDTNRGTEAFF
CDR3nt: TGTGCCAGCAGTGACACAAACAGGGGAACTGAAGCTTTCTTT
j_gene: TRBJ1-1
v_gene: TRBV6-4
d_gene: TRBD1
len: 14
abundance: few

CDR3aa: CASSLGEGGYGYTF
CDR3nt: TGTGCCAGCAGCTTAGGAGAGGGAGGCTATGGCTACACCTTC
j_gene: TRBJ1-2
v_gene: TRBV7-9
d_gene: .
len: 14
abundance: .

CDR3aa: CASSVTGSTEAFF
CDR3nt: TGTGCCAGCAGTGTGACAGGGAGTACTGAAGCTTTCTTT
j_gene: TRBJ1-1
v_gene: TRBV6-1
d_gene: TRBD1
len: 13
abundance: .

CDR3aa: CAFRTGTGINEQFF
CDR3nt: TGTGCCTTTCGAACCGGGACAGGGATCAATGAGCAGTTCTTC
j_gene: TRBJ2-1
v_gene: TRBV30
d_gene: TRBD1
len: 14
abundance: .

CDR3aa: CASSELAGRSPLHF
CDR3nt: TGTGCCAGCAGTGAACTGGCAGGTCGGTCACCCCTCCACTTT
j_gene: TRBJ1-6
v_gene: TRBV25-1
d_gene: .
len: 14
abundance: few

CDR3aa: CSSSSIGGMEKLFF
CDR3nt: TGTTCCAGCAGCTCTATAGGGGGTATGGAAAAACTGTTTTTT
j_gene: TRBJ1-4
v_gene: TRBV7-9
d_gene: .
len: 14
abundance: .

CDR3aa: CASRGQGAPNQPQHF
CDR3nt: TGTGCCAGCAGGGGACAGGGGGCACCCAATCAGCCCCAGCATTTT
j_gene: TRBJ1-5
v_gene: TRBV28
d_gene: TRBD1
len: 15
abundance: .

CDR3aa: CASSESTGLAGAPGEQFF
CDR3nt: TGCGCCAGCAGTGAGTCGACAGGTCTAGCGGGGGCCCCAGGTGAGCAGTTCTTC
j_gene: TRBJ2-1
v_gene: TRBV10-2
d_gene: TRBD2
len: 18
abundance: .

CDR3aa: CAISESLQMNTEAFF
CDR3nt: TGTGCCATCAGTGAATCGTTACAGATGAACACTGAAGCTTTCTTT
j_gene: TRBJ1-1
v_gene: TRBV10-3
d_gene: .
len: 15
abundance: .

CDR3aa: CASSLANEQYF
CDR3nt: TGTGCCAGCAGCTTGGCCAACGAGCAGTACTTC
j_gene: TRBJ2-7
v_gene: TRBV5-6
d_gene: .
len: 11
abundance: once

CDR3aa: CASSNRDSSIFDTQYF
CDR3nt: TGTGCCAGCAGTAACCGGGACTCCTCTATTTTTGATACGCAGTATTTT
j_gene: TRBJ2-3
v_gene: TRBV2
d_gene: .
len: 16
abundance: .

CDR3aa: CASRGPSGGNTEAFF
CDR3nt: TGTGCCAGCAGGGGACCCTCAGGGGGGAACACTGAAGCTTTCTTT
j_gene: TRBJ1-1
v_gene: TRBV27
d_gene: TRBD1
len: 15
abundance: .

CDR3aa: CASSPRPTPTNQPQHF
CDR3nt: TGTGCCAGCAGCCCCCGCCCGACACCGACCAATCAGCCCCAGCATTTT
j_gene: TRBJ1-5
v_gene: TRBV5-6
d_gene: .
len: 16
abundance: .

CDR3aa: CASSRQGYPNYGYTF
CDR3nt: TGCGCCAGCAGCCGACAGGGCTACCCTAACTATGGCTACACCTTC
j_gene: TRBJ1-2
v_gene: TRBV4-1
d_gene: TRBD1
len: 15
abundance: .

CDR3aa: CASSPAGGIYEQYF
CDR3nt: TGTGCCAGCAGCCCAGCGGGGGGGATCTACGAGCAGTACTTC
j_gene: TRBJ2-7
v_gene: TRBV7-2
d_gene: TRBD2
len: 14
abundance: .

CDR3aa: CASSTGTGGQRGYTF
CDR3nt: TGTGCCAGCAGCACCGGGACAGGGGGTCAGAGGGGCTACACCTTC
j_gene: TRBJ1-2
v_gene: TRBV5-6
d_gene: TRBD1
len: 15
abundance: .

CDR3aa: CASSYPMAPRDYEQYF
CDR3nt: TGTGCCAGCAGTTACCCCATGGCGCCGCGGGACTACGAGCAGTACTTC
j_gene: TRBJ2-7
v_gene: TRBV6-5
d_gene: .
len: 16
abundance: .

CDR3aa: CASSSLQGRDAFF
CDR3nt: TGTGCCAGCAGCTCCCTACAGGGACGAGATGCTTTCTTT
j_gene: TRBJ1-1
v_gene: TRBV28
d_gene: .
len: 13
abundance: .

CDR3aa: CASSIRQANSNSPLHF
CDR3nt: TGTGCCAGTAGTATACGACAGGCGAACTCCAATTCACCCCTCCACTTT
j_gene: TRBJ1-6
v_gene: TRBV19
d_gene: .
len: 16
abundance: few

CDR3aa: CASREDRQAFF
CDR3nt: TGTGCCAGCAGAGAGGACAGGCAAGCTTTCTTT
j_gene: TRBJ1-1
v_gene: TRBV6-1
d_gene: TRBD1
len: 11
abundance: .

CDR3aa: CASSRTGGMGTGELFF
CDR3nt: TGTGCCAGCAGCCGGACGGGGGGCATGGGCACCGGGGAGCTGTTTTTT
j_gene: TRBJ2-2
v_gene: TRBV7-9
d_gene: .
len: 16
abundance: .

CDR3aa: CASSLLQGVIYGYTF
CDR3nt: TGCGCCAGCAGCTTATTACAGGGGGTAATCTATGGCTACACCTTC
j_gene: TRBJ1-2
v_gene: TRBV5-1
d_gene: TRBD1
len: 15
abundance: .

CDR3aa: CASSVGQPLGSPLSGYTF
CDR3nt: TGTGCCAGCAGCGTTGGACAGCCATTAGGAAGCCCGTTGTCGGGCTACACCTTC
j_gene: TRBJ1-2
v_gene: TRBV9
d_gene: .
len: 18
abundance: .

CDR3aa: CASSQGGTTQEAQYF
CDR3nt: TGCGCCAGCAGCCAAGGCGGGACTACCCAAGAGGCCCAGTACTTC
j_gene: TRBJ2-5
v_gene: TRBV4-1
d_gene: TRBD2
len: 15
abundance: .

CDR3aa: CASSPVPVMNTEAFF
CDR3nt: TGTGCCAGCTCACCGGTTCCGGTCATGAACACTGAAGCTTTCTTT
j_gene: TRBJ1-1
v_gene: TRBV18
d_gene: .
len: 15
abundance: .

CDR3aa: CAIRQGGQDEQYF
CDR3nt: TGTGCCATTCGACAGGGCGGCCAGGACGAGCAGTACTTC
j_gene: TRBJ2-7
v_gene: TRBV10-3
d_gene: TRBD1
len: 13
abundance: few

CDR3aa: CASSLQGAVNTEAFF
CDR3nt: TGTGCCAGCAGTTTGCAGGGGGCGGTGAACACTGAAGCTTTCTTT
j_gene: TRBJ1-1
v_gene: TRBV2
d_gene: TRBD1
len: 15
abundance: once

CDR3aa: CATSRPGVTTGELFF
CDR3nt: TGTGCCACCAGCCGGCCGGGGGTTACCACCGGGGAGCTGTTTTTT
j_gene: TRBJ2-2
v_gene: TRBV15
d_gene: .
len: 15
abundance: .

CDR3aa: CASSQRSGVPLSSYNSPLHF
CDR3nt: TGCGCCAGCAGCCAAAGGTCAGGGGTCCCACTAAGCTCCTATAATTCACCCCTCCACTTT
j_gene: TRBJ1-6
v_gene: TRBV4-1
d_gene: .
len: 20
abundance: few

CDR3aa: CAWKVGKNTEAFF
CDR3nt: TGTGCCTGGAAAGTGGGCAAGAACACTGAAGCTTTCTTT
j_gene: TRBJ1-1
v_gene: TRBV30
d_gene: .
len: 13
abundance: .

CDR3aa: CASTQGQGGYGYTF
CDR3nt: TGTGCCAGCACACAAGGACAGGGAGGATATGGCTACACCTTC
j_gene: TRBJ1-2
v_gene: TRBV9
d_gene: TRBD1
len: 14
abundance: .

CDR3aa: CASTGQGGDQPQHF
CDR3nt: TGTGCCAGCACGGGACAGGGGGGGGATCAGCCCCAGCATTTT
j_gene: TRBJ1-5
v_gene: TRBV2
d_gene: TRBD1
len: 14
abundance: .

CDR3aa: CASSQAGQGASETQYF
CDR3nt: TGCGCCAGCAGCCAAGCAGGGCAGGGGGCGTCGGAGACCCAGTACTTC
j_gene: TRBJ2-5
v_gene: TRBV4-1
d_gene: TRBD1
len: 16
abundance: .

CDR3aa: CAISEPQDRGCGAFF
CDR3nt: TGTGCCATCAGTGAGCCCCAGGACAGGGGGTGTGGGGCTTTCTTT
j_gene: TRBJ1-1
v_gene: TRBV10-3
d_gene: TRBD1
len: 15
abundance: .

CDR3aa: CASSEEGNTGELFF
CDR3nt: TGCGCCAGCAGCGAGGAGGGGAACACCGGGGAGCTGTTTTTT
j_gene: TRBJ2-2
v_gene: TRBV5-1
d_gene: .
len: 14
abundance: .

CDR3aa: CASSPTGGAVGELFF
CDR3nt: TGTGCCAGCAGTCCGACAGGGGGCGCGGTCGGGGAGCTGTTTTTT
j_gene: TRBJ2-2
v_gene: TRBV2
d_gene: TRBD1
len: 15
abundance: .

CDR3aa: CASSSIQGTEAFF
CDR3nt: TGTGCCAGCAGTTCGATCCAGGGGACTGAAGCTTTCTTT
j_gene: TRBJ1-1
v_gene: TRBV27
d_gene: .
len: 13
abundance: .

CDR3aa: CASSSRGDTDTQYF
CDR3nt: TGCGCCAGCAGCTCCCGGGGGGACACAGATACGCAGTATTTT
j_gene: TRBJ2-3
v_gene: TRBV5-1
d_gene: TRBD2
len: 14
abundance: .

CDR3aa: CASSKDGTWADGYTF
CDR3nt: TGTGCCAGTAGTAAGGACGGGACATGGGCGGATGGCTACACCTTC
j_gene: TRBJ1-2
v_gene: TRBV19
d_gene: .
len: 15
abundance: .

CDR3aa: CASRGRSGDYGYTF
CDR3nt: TGTGCCAGCAGGGGAAGGTCAGGGGACTATGGCTACACCTTC
j_gene: TRBJ1-2
v_gene: TRBV6-5
d_gene: .
len: 14
abundance: .

CDR3aa: CASSLAGGPETQYF
CDR3nt: TGTGCCAGCAGTTTAGCGGGGGGGCCCGAGACCCAGTACTTC
j_gene: TRBJ2-5
v_gene: TRBV28
d_gene: TRBD2
len: 14
abundance: few

CDR3aa: CSAFLAGPNPTDTQYF
CDR3nt: TGCAGCGCTTTCCTTGCGGGGCCGAACCCCACAGATACGCAGTATTTT
j_gene: TRBJ2-3
v_gene: TRBV29-1
d_gene: .
len: 16
abundance: .

CDR3aa: CAWSLENNIQYF
CDR3nt: TGTGCCTGGAGCTTAGAGAATAACATTCAGTACTTC
j_gene: TRBJ2-4
v_gene: TRBV30
d_gene: .
len: 12
abundance: few

CDR3aa: CATMGAGPSYEQYF
CDR3nt: TGTGCCACTATGGGGGCAGGGCCCTCCTACGAGCAGTACTTC
j_gene: TRBJ2-7
v_gene: TRBV10-3
d_gene: .
len: 14
abundance: .

CDR3aa: CAITQQPNTEAFF
CDR3nt: TGTGCCATCACCCAACAGCCGAACACTGAAGCTTTCTTT
j_gene: TRBJ1-1
v_gene: TRBV10-3
d_gene: .
len: 13
abundance: .

CDR3aa: CASNRGLGYEQYF
CDR3nt: TGTGCCAGCAACAGGGGCTTGGGCTACGAGCAGTACTTC
j_gene: TRBJ2-7
v_gene: TRBV6-6
d_gene: TRBD1
len: 13
abundance: .